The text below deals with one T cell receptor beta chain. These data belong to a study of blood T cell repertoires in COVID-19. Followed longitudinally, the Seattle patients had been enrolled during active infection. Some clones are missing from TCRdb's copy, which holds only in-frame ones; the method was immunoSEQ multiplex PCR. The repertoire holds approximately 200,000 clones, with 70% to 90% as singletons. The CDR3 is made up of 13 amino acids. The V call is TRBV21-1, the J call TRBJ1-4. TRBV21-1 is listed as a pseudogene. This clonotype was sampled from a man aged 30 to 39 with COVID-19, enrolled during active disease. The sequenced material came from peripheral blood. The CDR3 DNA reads TGTGCCCGCCGAAAAGGCGCTAATGAAAAACTGTTTTTT. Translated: CARRKGANEKLFF.